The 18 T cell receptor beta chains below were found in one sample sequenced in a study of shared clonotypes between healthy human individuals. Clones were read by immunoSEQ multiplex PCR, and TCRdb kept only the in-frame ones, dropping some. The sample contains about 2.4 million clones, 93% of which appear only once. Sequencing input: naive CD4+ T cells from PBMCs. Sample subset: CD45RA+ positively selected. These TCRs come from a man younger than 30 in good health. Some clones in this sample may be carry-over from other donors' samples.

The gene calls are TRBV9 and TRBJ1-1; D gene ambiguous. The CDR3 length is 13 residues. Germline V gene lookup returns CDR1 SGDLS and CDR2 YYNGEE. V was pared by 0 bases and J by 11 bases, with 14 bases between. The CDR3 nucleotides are TGTGCCAGCAGCGTAGACGGACTACGTGATGCTTTCTTT. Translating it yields CASSVDGLRDAFF. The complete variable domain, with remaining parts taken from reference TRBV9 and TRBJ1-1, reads DSGVTQTPKHLITATGQRVTLRCSPRSGDLSVYWYQQSLDQGLQFLIQYYNGEERAKGNILERFSAQQFPDLHSELNLSSLELGDSALYFCASSVDGLRDAFFGQGTRLTVV.

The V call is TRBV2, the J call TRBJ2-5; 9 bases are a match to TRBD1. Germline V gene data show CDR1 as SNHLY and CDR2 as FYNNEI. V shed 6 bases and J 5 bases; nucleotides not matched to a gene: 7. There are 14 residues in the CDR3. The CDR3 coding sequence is TGTGCCAGCAGCGTAAGACAGGGGGGTGAGACCCAGTACTTC. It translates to CASSVRQGGETQYF.

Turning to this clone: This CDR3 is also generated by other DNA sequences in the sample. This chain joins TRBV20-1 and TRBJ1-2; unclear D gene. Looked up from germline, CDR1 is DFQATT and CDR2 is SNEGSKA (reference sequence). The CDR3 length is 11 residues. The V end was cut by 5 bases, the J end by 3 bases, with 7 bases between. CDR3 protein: CSAYRDYGYTF. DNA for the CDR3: TGCAGTGCTTATAGGGACTATGGCTACACCTTC.

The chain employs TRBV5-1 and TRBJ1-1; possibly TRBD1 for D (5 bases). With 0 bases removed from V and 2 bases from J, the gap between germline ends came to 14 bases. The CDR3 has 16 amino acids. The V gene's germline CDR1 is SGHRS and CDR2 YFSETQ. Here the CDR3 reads CASSLAGGGVNTEAFF. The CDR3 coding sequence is TGCGCCAGCAGCTTGGCCGGGGGAGGGGTTAACACTGAAGCTTTCTTT.

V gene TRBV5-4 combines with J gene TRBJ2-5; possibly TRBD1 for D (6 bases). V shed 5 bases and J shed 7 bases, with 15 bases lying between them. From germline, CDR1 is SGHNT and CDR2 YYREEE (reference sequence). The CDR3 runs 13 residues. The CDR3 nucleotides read TGTGCCAGCAGACTGGACAGCAAACCGACCCAGTACTTC. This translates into CASRLDSKPTQYF.

The CDR3 here is CASSPSQGAEAFF. Written as DNA, the CDR3 is TGTGCCAGCAGCCCATCCCAGGGGGCTGAAGCTTTCTTT. V gene TRBV11-2 combines with J gene TRBJ1-1; 7 nucleotides line up with TRBD1. The V and J ends lost 5 bases and 6 bases, in that order; junction bases with no gene match: 6. The CDR3 extends over 13 amino acids. Germline V gene sequence: CDR1 SGHAT, CDR2 FQNNGV.

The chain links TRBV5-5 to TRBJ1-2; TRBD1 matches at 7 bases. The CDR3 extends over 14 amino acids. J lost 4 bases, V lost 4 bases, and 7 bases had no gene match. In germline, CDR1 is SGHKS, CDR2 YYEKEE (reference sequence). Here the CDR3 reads CASSTPTGPYGYTF. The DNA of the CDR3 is TGTGCCAGCAGCACACCGACAGGGCCCTATGGCTACACCTTC.

As DNA, the CDR3 is TGCAGCGTTGAAGATGGAGGGAATGAAAAACTGTTTTTT. Its protein product is CSVEDGGNEKLFF. This chain links TRBV29-1 with TRBJ1-4; D remains ambiguous. V dropped 0 bases and J dropped 5 bases, with 7 bases sitting between them. From germline, CDR1 is SQVTM and CDR2 ANQGSEA. This CDR3 comprises 13 residues.

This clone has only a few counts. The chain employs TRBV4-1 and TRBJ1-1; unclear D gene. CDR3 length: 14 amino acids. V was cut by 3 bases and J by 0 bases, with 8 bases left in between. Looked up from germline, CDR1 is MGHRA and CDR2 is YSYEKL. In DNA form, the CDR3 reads TGCGCCAGCAGCCATAATAACATGAACACTGAAGCTTTCTTT. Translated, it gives CASSHNNMNTEAFF.

CDR3 residues: CASSRGMNTEAFF. The CDR3, as DNA: TGTGCCAGCAGCCGGGGGATGAACACTGAAGCTTTCTTT. The rearrangement joins TRBV7-2 to TRBJ1-1; D is possibly TRBD1 (5 bases). The CDR3 sequence is 13 residues long. V lost 5 bases, J lost 0 bases, and 7 bases lay in between. Germline V CDR1 and CDR2: SGHTA, FQGNSA.

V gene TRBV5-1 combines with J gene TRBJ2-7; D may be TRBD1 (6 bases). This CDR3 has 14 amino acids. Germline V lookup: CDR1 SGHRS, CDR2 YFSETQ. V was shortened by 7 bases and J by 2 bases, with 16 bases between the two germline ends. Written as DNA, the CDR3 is TGCGCCAGCCGACAGGCAGGGTTTACCTACGAGCAGTACTTC. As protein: CASRQAGFTYEQYF.

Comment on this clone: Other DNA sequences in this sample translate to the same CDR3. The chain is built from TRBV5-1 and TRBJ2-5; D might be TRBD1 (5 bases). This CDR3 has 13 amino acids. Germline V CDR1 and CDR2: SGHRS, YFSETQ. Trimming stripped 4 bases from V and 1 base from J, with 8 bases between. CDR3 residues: CASSATVQETQYF. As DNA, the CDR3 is TGCGCCAGCAGCGCGACAGTCCAAGAGACCCAGTACTTC.

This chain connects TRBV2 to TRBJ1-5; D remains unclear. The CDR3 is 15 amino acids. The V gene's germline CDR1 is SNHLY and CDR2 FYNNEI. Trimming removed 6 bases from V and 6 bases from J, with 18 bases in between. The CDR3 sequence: CASSAQFGSIQPQHF. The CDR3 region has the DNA TGTGCCAGCAGCGCTCAATTCGGATCCATTCAGCCCCAGCATTTT.

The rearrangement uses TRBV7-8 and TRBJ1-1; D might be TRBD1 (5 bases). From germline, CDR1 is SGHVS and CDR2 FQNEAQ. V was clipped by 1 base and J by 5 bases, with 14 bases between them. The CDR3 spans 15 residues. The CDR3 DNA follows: TGTGCCAGCAGCTTAGAAGCGGGGCCGGTGACTGAAGCTTTCTTT. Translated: CASSLEAGPVTEAFF.

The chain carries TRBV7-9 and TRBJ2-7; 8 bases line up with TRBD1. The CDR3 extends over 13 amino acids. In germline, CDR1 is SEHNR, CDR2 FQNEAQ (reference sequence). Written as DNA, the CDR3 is TGTGCTATAGATTGGACAGGGAGCTACGAGCAGTACTTC. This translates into CAIDWTGSYEQYF.

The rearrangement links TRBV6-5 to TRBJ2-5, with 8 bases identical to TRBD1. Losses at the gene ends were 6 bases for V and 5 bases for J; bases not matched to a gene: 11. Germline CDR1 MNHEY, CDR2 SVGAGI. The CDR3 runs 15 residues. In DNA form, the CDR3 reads TGTGCCAGCAGGCGACAGGGGTTGGGTGGGGAGACCCAGTACTTC. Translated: CASRRQGLGGETQYF.

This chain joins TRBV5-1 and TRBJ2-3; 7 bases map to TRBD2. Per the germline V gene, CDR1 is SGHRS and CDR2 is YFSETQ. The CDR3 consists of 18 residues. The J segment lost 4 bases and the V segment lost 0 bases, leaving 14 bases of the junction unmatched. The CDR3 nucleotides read TGCGCCAGCAGCTTGGTTCCTAATGGGGCGGGAGAAGCAGATACGCAGTATTTT. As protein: CASSLVPNGAGEADTQYF.

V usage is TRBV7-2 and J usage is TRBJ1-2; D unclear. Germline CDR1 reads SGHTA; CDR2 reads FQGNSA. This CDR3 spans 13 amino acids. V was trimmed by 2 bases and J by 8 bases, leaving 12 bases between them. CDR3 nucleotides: TGTGCCAGCAGCTTAAATGTCTATCGGGGCTACACCTTC. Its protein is CASSLNVYRGYTF.